This T cell receptor (beta chain) was found in a study of blood T cell repertoires in COVID-19. Background on the study: The study drew acute and convalescent COVID-19 samples from the United States, Italy and Spain.

Per the authors' pipeline: From reference gene primer amplification, estimates of nucleated cell counts were derived. Some clones are missing from TCRdb's copy, which holds only in-frame ones; the method was immunoSEQ multiplex PCR. The D gene and trimming were derived from the DNA, and the V and J assignments and clone size from that table. The sample yields hundreds of thousands of clones, 75% to 85% seen once. Trimming took 1 base from V and 0 from J; bases not matched to a gene: 4. This CDR3 has 17 residues. CDR1 is KGHDR and CDR2 is SFDVKD in the germline V gene. The receptor comes from a woman in her thirties with COVID-19, enrolled during active disease. J is TRBJ2-2 and V is TRBV24-1, with 7 positions matching TRBD1. The sample comprised peripheral blood. CDR3 nucleotides: TGTGCCACCAGTGATTTAAAAACAGGGGCGAACACCGGGGAGCTGTTTTTT. Protein: CATSDLKTGANTGELFF.